Listed below are T cell receptor beta chains from one sample, sequenced in a study of response to subunit inactivated influenza vaccine. Using its own MiXCR run on the RT-PCR reads, TCRdb lists one record per CDR3 protein. The table has 500,000 or so distinct CDR3 sequences, 16% seen once; the top ten hold 3%. The starting material was CD4+ T cells sorted from PBMCs, obtained less than 30 months after vaccination. These receptors originate from a man aged 50 to 75 who received an inactivated influenza vaccine. Both conserved end residues are part of each CDR3.

v_gene	j_gene	CDR3aa
TRBV20-1	TRBJ2-3	CSATGTSGDTDTQYF
TRBV15	TRBJ2-3	CATSRHSSDTQYF
TRBV7-2	TRBJ2-5	CASSLARRSTETQYF
TRBV24-1	TRBJ2-3	CATSDFPQEAQYF
TRBV29-1	TRBJ2-7	CSAGTAYEQYF
TRBV24-1	TRBJ1-5	CATSDRLDQPQHF
TRBV6-2/TRBV6-3	TRBJ2-1	CASSGGQSVNSYNEQFF
TRBV4-1	TRBJ2-4	CASSQVGIGNIQYF
TRBV6-1	TRBJ2-3	CASSPERGLSTDTQYF
TRBV29-1	TRBJ1-2	CSVDRGRSNYGYTF
TRBV5-1	TRBJ2-3	CASRHRLAGNTDTQYF
TRBV4-2	TRBJ2-1	CASSQVIVRRGSYNEQFF
TRBV11-3	TRBJ1-1	CASSLPGPPMNTEAFF
TRBV20-1	TRBJ1-1	CSACGGQGLPTEAFF
TRBV12-3/TRBV12-4	TRBJ2-1	CASTPWGGRGNEQFF